The 16 T cell receptor beta chains presented below share a single source sample, sequenced in a study of OX40 agonist ivuxolimab in advanced cancers. The assay was immunoSEQ multiplex PCR, and TCRdb's table has in-frame clones only and misses some. The sample consists of about 94,000 clones, approximately 93% of them appearing once. Sequencing was performed on CD4+ or CD8+ T cells sorted from blood, taken in a trial of the OX40 agonist ivuxolimab. The origin of the receptors is an adult with an advanced solid tumor such as melanoma, head and neck, liver or kidney cancer.

The V gene is TRBV5-1, the J gene TRBJ1-3; D possibly corresponds to TRBD1 (6 bases). With 3 bases removed from V and 0 bases from J, the gap between germline ends came to 16 bases. This CDR3 comprises 17 residues. Germline assignment: CDR1 SGHRS and CDR2 YFSETQ. The CDR3 coding sequence is TGCGCCAGCAGCTGGGGGGATCAGGGGACCTCTGGAAACACCATATATTTT. Encoded protein: CASSWGDQGTSGNTIYF.

This chain links TRBV4-2 with TRBJ2-3; TRBD2 might be the D (6 bases). The CDR3 covers 17 residues. V gave up 1 base and J gave up 0 bases, with 14 bases separating them. CDR1 is LGHNA and CDR2 is YNFKEQ in the germline V gene. CDR3 DNA: TGTGCCAGCAGCCAAGGAGAAGGGACTGCTAGCACAGATACGCAGTATTTT. This encodes CASSQGEGTASTDTQYF.

This clone was counted a single time. The rearrangement joins TRBV11-2 to TRBJ2-2; TRBD2 matches at 9 bases. J lost 7 bases, V lost 3 bases, and 18 bases had no gene match. CDR3 size: 19 residues. Germline CDR1 SGHAT, CDR2 FQNNGV. CDR3 bases: TGTGCCAGCAGCTTTTCTTCTTGGACCGGGACTAGCAAGAACGGGGAGCTGTTTTTT. This sequence encodes CASSFSSWTGTSKNGELFF.

The count of this clone is one. This chain links TRBV23-1 with TRBJ1-1; D is undetermined. TRBV23-1 is an open reading frame, and its role is uncertain. The germline V and J ends were trimmed by 2 bases and 3 bases, with 13 bases remaining between them. The length of the CDR3 is 15 residues. The CDR3 loop reads CASSQLWGCYTEAFF. CDR3 in DNA: TGCGCCAGCAGTCAACTCTGGGGATGTTACACTGAAGCTTTCTTT.

The chain recombines TRBV6-5 with TRBJ1-2; D gene unclear. V was shortened by 6 bases and J by 4 bases, with 15 bases between the two germline ends. The CDR3 has 14 residues. The germline V gene encodes CDR1 MNHEY and CDR2 SVGAGI. CDR3: CASRPPGPLYGYTF. The CDR3 DNA reads TGTGCCAGCAGGCCCCCCGGGCCCCTCTATGGCTACACCTTC.

This chain joins TRBV28 and TRBJ1-1; D uncertain. Trimming left V 8 bases short and J 4 bases short, with 11 bases between. CDR3 length equals 12 residues. Looked up from germline, CDR1 is MDHEN and CDR2 is SYDVKM. This CDR3 reads CASPGAGTEAFF. The CDR3, as DNA: TGTGCCAGCCCTGGCGCAGGCACTGAAGCTTTCTTT. The full variable domain, its missing parts supplied by reference TRBV28 and TRBJ1-1, is DVKVTQSSRYLVKRTGEKVFLECVQDMDHENMFWYRQDPGLGLRLIYFSYDVKMKEKGDIPEGYSVSREKKERFSLILESASTNQTSMYLCASPGAGTEAFFGQGTRLTVV.

This rearrangement joins TRBV11-3 to TRBJ1-1, with unresolved D. The CDR3 has 13 residues. Trimming took off 3 bases at V and 7 bases at J, with 12 bases between the two ends. Germline V gives CDR1 SGHNT, CDR2 YENEEA. The CDR3 sequence is CASSFVGSGEAFF. Written as DNA, the CDR3 is TGTGCCAGCAGCTTCGTGGGGTCAGGTGAAGCTTTCTTT.

The chain's CDR3 is CATSRARDRGRRNTEAFF. CDR3 coding DNA: TGTGCCACCAGCAGAGCCCGGGACAGGGGGCGTCGGAACACTGAAGCTTTCTTT. The chain combines TRBV15 with TRBJ1-1; 12 nucleotides agree with TRBD1. This CDR3 comprises 18 residues. The germline gives CDR1 LNHNV, CDR2 YYDKDF (reference sequence). V dropped 1 base and J dropped 1; count of bases not matched to a gene: 7. Variable domain in full (rest from reference TRBV15 and TRBJ1-1): DAMVIQNPRYQVTQFGKPVTLSCSQTLNHNVMYWYQQKSSQAPKLLFHYYDKDFNNEADTPDNFQSRRPNTSFCFLDIRSPGLGDTAMYLCATSRARDRGRRNTEAFFGQGTRLTVV.

The rearrangement uses TRBV5-6 and TRBJ2-5, with 8 bases lining up with TRBD1. With 1 base clipped from V and 10 bases from J, the junction kept 18 bases outside the gene matches. The germline gives CDR1 SGHDT, CDR2 YYEEEE. This CDR3 has 17 amino acids. For the CDR3, the DNA is TGTGCCAGCAGCTTGATACCCTTAGGACAGGGCCGAAAGGTCCAGTACTTC. It specifies CASSLIPLGQGRKVQYF.

V usage is TRBV27 and J usage is TRBJ2-3, with TRBD2 identical over 8 bases. Germline CDR1 is MNHEY and CDR2 is SMNVEV (reference sequence). The CDR3 sequence is 15 residues long. With V trimmed by 5 bases and J by 7 bases, 11 bases remained unmatched. CDR3 amino acids: CASSRAGGGANTQYF. CDR3 DNA sequence: TGTGCCAGCAGTCGGGCGGGGGGCGGGGCGAATACGCAGTATTTT.

The chain recombines TRBV27 with TRBJ2-7, with TRBD2 identical over 11 bases. V lost 6 bases, J lost 4 bases, and 5 bases stayed unmatched. CDR3 size: 14 residues. The V gene's germline CDR1 is MNHEY and CDR2 SMNVEV (reference sequence). The CDR3 bases are TGTGCCAGCAGCTCCGGGACTAGCGGTTACGAGCAGTACTTC. This gives the protein CASSSGTSGYEQYF.

The chain links TRBV5-6 to TRBJ1-5; possibly TRBD1 for D (5 bases). Germline V gene sequence: CDR1 SGHDT, CDR2 YYEEEE. This CDR3 is 13 amino acids long. Trimming took off 0 bases at V and 5 bases at J, with 6 bases between the two ends. This chain's CDR3 is CASSLGRDQPQHF. The CDR3 DNA reads TGTGCCAGCAGCTTGGGCAGGGATCAGCCCCAGCATTTT.

This rearrangement joins TRBV14 to TRBJ1-5; D remains ambiguous. This CDR3 comprises 16 residues. Germline V gene sequence: CDR1 SGHDN, CDR2 FVKESK. The ends were cut back, 4 bases at V and 0 bases at J, with 13 bases in the middle. The CDR3 sequence is CASSRKQLYSNQPQHF. The DNA for the CDR3 is TGTGCCAGCAGCCGCAAACAGTTATATAGCAATCAGCCCCAGCATTTT.

V gene TRBV11-1 combines with J gene TRBJ2-7; maybe TRBD2 (7 bases). Trimming took 4 bases from V and 2 from J, leaving 15 bases between them. The CDR3 loop spans 15 amino acids. Per germline, CDR1 SGHAT and CDR2 FQDESV (reference sequence). Here the CDR3 DNA reads TGTGCCAGCAGCTCCCTTCGGGGGGCGACCTACGAGCAGTACTTC. It is translated as CASSSLRGATYEQYF.

A single count supports this clone. This chain uses TRBV7-2 with TRBJ2-1, with 9 bases fitting TRBD1. The CDR3 has 17 residues. J lost 4 bases, V lost 5 bases, and 12 bases had no gene match. Germline CDR1 is SGHTA and CDR2 is FQGNSA. The CDR3 region has the DNA TGTGCCAGCAGCCTTAGACGGACAGGGGAAAAATACAATGAGCAGTTCTTC. This codes for CASSLRRTGEKYNEQFF.

The chain recombines TRBV12-5 with TRBJ1-4, with D uncertain. The length of the CDR3 is 13 residues. Germline CDR1 is LGHNT and CDR2 is FRNRAP. Trimming removed 4 bases from V and 12 bases from J, with 15 bases in between. The CDR3 region is CASGSSVQAELFF. CDR3 coding DNA: TGTGCTAGTGGTTCAAGCGTTCAGGCGGAACTGTTTTTT.